This TCR beta chain derives from a study of blood T cell repertoires in COVID-19. Study overall: The United States, Italy and Spain provided the acute and convalescent COVID-19 samples. T cells, B-cell-depleted T cells, or PBMCs provided the cDNA or gDNA that served as material.

Produced via immunoSEQ multiplex PCR; TCRdb's table is partial and in-frame only. The data hold about 160,000 clones, with more than 75% observed a single time. CDR3 size: 15 residues. Germline V gene data show CDR1 as MNHNY and CDR2 as SVGAGI (reference sequence). V lost 2 bases, J lost 4 bases, and 12 bases lay in between. The clonotype comes from a man aged 18 to 35 with acute or convalescent COVID-19. V gene TRBV6-6 combines with J gene TRBJ2-1; D might be TRBD2 (5 bases). The sample comprised peripheral blood. The CDR3 loop reads CASSYVLAEYNEQFF. CDR3 bases: TGTGCCAGCAGTTACGTCCTAGCAGAATACAATGAGCAGTTCTTC.